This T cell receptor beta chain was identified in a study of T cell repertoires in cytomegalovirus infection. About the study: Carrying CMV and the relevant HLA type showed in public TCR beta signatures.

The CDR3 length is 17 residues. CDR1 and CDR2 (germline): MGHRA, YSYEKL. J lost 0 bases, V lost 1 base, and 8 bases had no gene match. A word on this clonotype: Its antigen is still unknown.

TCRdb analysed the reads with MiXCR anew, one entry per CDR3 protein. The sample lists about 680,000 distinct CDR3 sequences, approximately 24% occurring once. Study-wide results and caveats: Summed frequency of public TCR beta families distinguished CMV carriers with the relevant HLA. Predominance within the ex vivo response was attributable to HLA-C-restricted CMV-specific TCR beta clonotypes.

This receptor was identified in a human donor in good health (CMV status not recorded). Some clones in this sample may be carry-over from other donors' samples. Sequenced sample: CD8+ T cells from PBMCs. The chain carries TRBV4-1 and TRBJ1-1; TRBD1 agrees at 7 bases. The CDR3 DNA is TGCGCCAGCAGCCAAGGGGACAGCACTCCCATGAACACTGAAGCTTTCTTT. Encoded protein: CASSQGDSTPMNTEAFF.